The subject of this entry is one TCR beta chain. What it binds is unknown. The data stem from a study of a mutant IDH1 vaccine in newly diagnosed glioma. Data came from immunoSEQ multiplex PCR; TCRdb stores just in-frame clones and leaves some out. The profile shows over 45,000 clones, 85% to 95% of them singletons. The germline gives CDR1 SNHLY, CDR2 FYNNEI. This CDR3 spans 13 amino acids. Trimming took off 3 bases at V and 8 bases at J, with 13 bases between the two ends. Sample time point: week 35, safety follow-up. What each vaccine dose contained was 300 ug of mutant IDH1 20-mer peptide, accompanied by topical imiquimod.

This TCR derives from a man aged 50 to 59 with glioma. The genes are TRBV2 and TRBJ1-2, with D tentatively TRBD1 (6 bases). Sample: PBMCs, taken from a glioma patient whose treatment included an IDH1 peptide vaccine. The CDR3 region is CASSERGVAGYTF. The CDR3 DNA is TGTGCCAGCAGTGAGAGGGGGGTGGCGGGCTACACCTTC.